Below are 26 T cell receptor beta chains sequenced from a single sample in a study of shared clonotypes between healthy human individuals. CD45RO-negative, CCR7-selected cells formed the naive CD8 fraction, which excluded terminally differentiated effector memory CD45RA+ cells. Method: immunoSEQ multiplex PCR; TCRdb's copy keeps in-frame clones and lacks some. This sample yields fewer than 850,000 clones, of which about 96% are seen a single time; over 0.2% belongs to the top ten. The sample was naive CD8+ T cells sorted from blood. All receptors come from a man aged 30-40 years in good health.

In nucleotides, the CDR3 is TGTGCCAGCGGCTGGCTTAGTACGGATGAGCAGTTCTTC. Protein sequence: CASGWLSTDEQFF. The chain joins TRBV5-4 to TRBJ2-1; D remains unclear. Germline values: CDR1 SGHNT, CDR2 YYREEE (reference sequence). The CDR3 contains 13 residues. Trimming stripped 7 bases from V and 8 bases from J, with 16 bases between.

The chain links TRBV5-6 to TRBJ2-2; D uncertain. V lost 3 bases to trimming and J lost 1 base, with 13 bases between them. The CDR3 loop spans 16 amino acids. Germline lookup yields CDR1 SGHDT and CDR2 YYEEEE. The CDR3 protein is CASSSLRGMNTGELFF. In DNA form, the CDR3 reads TGTGCCAGCAGCTCCTTGCGTGGAATGAACACCGGGGAGCTGTTTTTT.

This rearrangement joins TRBV30 to TRBJ1-1; D is uncertain. The ends were cut back, 3 bases at V and 1 base at J, with 15 bases in the middle. Germline V gene data show CDR1 as GTSNPN and CDR2 as SVGIG (reference sequence). The CDR3 sequence is 15 residues long. CDR3: CAWSTPRTGNTEAFF. The CDR3 DNA sequence: TGTGCCTGGAGCACCCCACGGACGGGGAACACTGAAGCTTTCTTT.

This clone was counted once. The rearrangement uses TRBV7-6 and TRBJ2-7, with 10 bases lining up with TRBD2. With V trimmed by 4 bases and J by 1 base, 7 bases remained unmatched. CDR1 is SGHVS, CDR2 FNYEAQ, per germline. CDR3 length: 16 amino acids. This chain's CDR3 is CASSSTSGSTSYEQYF. The CDR3 DNA follows: TGTGCCAGCAGCTCGACTAGCGGGTCGACATCCTACGAGCAGTACTTC.

This chain links TRBV19 with TRBJ2-1; tentatively, D is TRBD1 (5 bases). CDR3 length: 14 residues. CDR1 and CDR2 from the germline V gene are LNHDA and SQIVND (reference sequence). Trimming shortened V by 2 bases and J by 7 bases, and 12 bases separated the two germline ends. The chain's CDR3 is CASSIQPGRNEQFF. The DNA of the CDR3 is TGTGCCAGTAGTATACAACCAGGGCGGAATGAGCAGTTCTTC.

This sequence joins TRBV7-9 and TRBJ1-4, with D uncertain. Trimming removed 3 bases from V and 5 bases from J, with 1 base in between. In germline, CDR1 is SEHNR, CDR2 FQNEAQ (reference sequence). The CDR3 loop spans 11 amino acids. The CDR3 loop reads CASSFNEKLFF. The CDR3 DNA reads TGTGCCAGCAGCTTCAATGAAAAACTGTTTTTT.

The gene calls are TRBV4-1 and TRBJ2-1; the D gene is possibly TRBD2 (5 bases). In germline, CDR1 is MGHRA, CDR2 YSYEKL. CDR3 length: 16 residues. With 5 bases removed from V and 0 bases from J, the gap between germline ends came to 14 bases. CDR3 sequence: CASSVSVMSSYNEQFF. CDR3 bases: TGCGCCAGCAGCGTTAGCGTGATGAGCTCCTACAATGAGCAGTTCTTC.

The rearrangement uses TRBV5-6 and TRBJ2-3; D is unresolved. The CDR3 has 12 residues. Trimming removed 6 bases from V and 10 bases from J, with 15 bases in between. CDR1 is SGHDT, CDR2 YYEEEE, per germline. The DNA for the CDR3 is TGTGCCAGCACCCTTGGAGTTGAAGCGCAGTATTTT. This codes for CASTLGVEAQYF.

This chain joins TRBV7-9 and TRBJ2-7; 9 bases agree with TRBD2. This CDR3 is 12 amino acids long. Trimming removed 5 bases from V and 6 bases from J; junction bases left unmatched: 2. The V gene's germline CDR1 is SEHNR and CDR2 FQNEAQ (reference sequence). CDR3 DNA: TGTGCCAGCAGCGGGACTAGCTTCGAGCAGTACTTC. Translating it yields CASSGTSFEQYF. The full variable domain, completed using reference TRBV7-9 and TRBJ2-7, is DTGVSQNPRHKITKRGQNVTFRCDPISEHNRLYWYRQTLGQGPEFLTYFQNEAQLEKSRLLSDRFSAERPKGSFSTLEIQRTEQGDSAMYLCASSGTSFEQYFGPGTRLTVT.

The chain is built from TRBV27 and TRBJ2-7; the D gene is possibly TRBD2 (5 bases). Trimming cost V 3 bases and J 2 bases, with 11 bases left between them. Germline CDR1 reads MNHEY; CDR2 reads SMNVEV (reference sequence). This CDR3 region has 14 residues. CDR3 in amino acids: CASSFNGDAYEQYF. The CDR3 DNA sequence: TGTGCCAGCAGTTTTAACGGGGATGCCTACGAGCAGTACTTC.

The gene calls are TRBV27 and TRBJ2-3; no reliable D call. V gave up 3 bases and J gave up 1 base, with 8 bases separating them. CDR1 and CDR2 (germline): MNHEY, SMNVEV (reference sequence). The CDR3 totals 14 residues. The chain's CDR3 is CASSLSQGTDTQYF. The CDR3 DNA reads as TGTGCCAGCAGTTTGTCGCAGGGCACAGATACGCAGTATTTT.

The gene calls are TRBV7-9 and TRBJ2-3, with 12 bases that match TRBD2. With 5 bases clipped from V and 2 bases from J, the junction kept 5 bases outside the gene matches. The CDR3 contains 16 residues. Per germline, CDR1 SEHNR and CDR2 FQNEAQ (reference sequence). This CDR3 reads CASSPASGRATDTQYF. The CDR3, as DNA: TGTGCCAGCAGCCCCGCTAGCGGGAGGGCCACAGATACGCAGTATTTT.

The DNA for the CDR3 is TGTGCCAGCAGCCTGGGCCACTTAGCCTCCGGGGAGCTGTTTTTT. This codes for CASSLGHLASGELFF. This chain joins TRBV5-4 and TRBJ2-2; the D is unclear. The length of the CDR3 is 15 residues. Germline V CDR1 and CDR2: SGHNT, YYREEE (reference sequence). Between the trimmed V and J ends, which lost 4 bases and 6 bases, there was a span of 16 bases.

This sequence joins TRBV27 and TRBJ2-1, with 9 bases aligning to TRBD1. The V segment lost 4 bases and the J segment 2 bases; nucleotides outside the gene matches: 3. This CDR3 comprises 15 residues. The germline CDR1 and CDR2 sequences are MNHEY and SMNVEV (reference sequence). The CDR3 DNA follows: TGTGCCAGCAGTTCGGGGACAGGGCCCTACAATGAGCAGTTCTTC. This sequence encodes CASSSGTGPYNEQFF.

The genes are TRBV19 and TRBJ1-5, with 7 nucleotides matching TRBD1. Germline CDR1 LNHDA, CDR2 SQIVND (reference sequence). V gave up 6 bases and J gave up 0 bases; unmatched junction bases: 5. CDR3 length: 15 amino acids. Written as DNA, the CDR3 is TGTGCCAGTAGGCTGACAGGGTATAGCAATCAGCCCCAGCATTTT. Translation gives CASRLTGYSNQPQHF.

V and J are TRBV5-1 and TRBJ2-7; D uncertain. The V gene's germline CDR1 is SGHRS and CDR2 YFSETQ. Trimming took off 2 bases at V and 3 bases at J, with 15 bases between the two ends. The CDR3 has 15 amino acids. The CDR3 nucleotides read TGCGCCAGCAGCTTTAGTATTCTAGGGATCTACGAGCAGTACTTC. It is translated as CASSFSILGIYEQYF.

This clone was counted once. J is TRBJ2-7 and V is TRBV28; the D gene is possibly TRBD1 (6 bases). The CDR3 covers 15 residues. From germline, CDR1 is MDHEN and CDR2 SYDVKM. V dropped 1 base and J dropped 1 base, with 11 bases sitting between them. Here the CDR3 reads CASSLLGDKSYEQYF. CDR3 sequence (DNA): TGTGCCAGCAGTTTATTGGGGGACAAGTCCTACGAGCAGTACTTC.

The chain has TRBV10-1 and TRBJ2-1, with TRBD2 matching over 10 bases. V trimming: 3 bases; J trimming: 2 bases; junction bases outside the gene matches: 16. The CDR3 length is 20 residues. Germline-derived CDR1 and CDR2 are WNHNN and SYGVQD (reference sequence). The CDR3: CASSDYTVPIAGGTYNEQFF. In DNA form, the CDR3 reads TGCGCCAGCAGTGACTACACAGTTCCTATAGCGGGAGGTACCTACAATGAGCAGTTCTTC.

J is TRBJ2-3 and V is TRBV4-3; 10 bases align to TRBD2. J was trimmed by 4 bases and V by 1 base; bases with no gene match: 8. Germline loops: CDR1 LGHNA, CDR2 YSLEER. This CDR3 contains 17 residues. CDR3 region: CASSQALAGDPPDTQYF. CDR3 nucleotides: TGCGCCAGCAGCCAAGCCCTAGCGGGAGATCCTCCAGATACGCAGTATTTT.

The CDR3 DNA reads as TGTGCCAGCAGCTTTATCCGGACAGGCTCCTACGAGCAGTACTTC. Translation: CASSFIRTGSYEQYF. The genes are TRBV7-9 and TRBJ2-7, with 7 positions matching TRBD1. This CDR3 contains 15 residues. Germline V gives CDR1 SEHNR, CDR2 FQNEAQ (reference sequence). J lost 0 bases, V lost 3 bases, and 5 bases had no gene match.

This clone was seen a single time. V usage is TRBV6-5 and J usage is TRBJ1-3; D gene ambiguous. With 2 bases removed from V and 6 bases from J, the gap between germline ends came to 14 bases. The CDR3 is 15 residues long. Germline V lookup: CDR1 MNHEY, CDR2 SVGAGI. The CDR3 spells CASSYGGPAENTIYF. The CDR3 coding sequence is TGTGCCAGCAGTTACGGCGGCCCCGCGGAAAACACCATATATTTT.

This rearrangement joins TRBV4-1 to TRBJ1-4; 10 positions agree with TRBD1. The CDR3 sequence is 14 residues long. Germline V gene sequence: CDR1 MGHRA, CDR2 YSYEKL. V lost 2 bases, J lost 8 bases, and 2 bases stayed unmatched. The CDR3 DNA reads as TGCGCCAGCAGCCAACGGGACAGGGGCGAAAAACTGTTTTTT. Its protein is CASSQRDRGEKLFF.

V usage is TRBV15 and J usage is TRBJ1-4; D is unresolved. Germline V gives CDR1 LNHNV, CDR2 YYDKDF (reference sequence). The CDR3 length is 14 residues. The ends were cut back, 5 bases at V and 0 bases at J, with 7 bases in the middle. As DNA, the CDR3 is TGTGCCACCAGCGAGGCTACAACTAATGAAAAACTGTTTTTT. It encodes CATSEATTNEKLFF.

This rearrangement joins TRBV7-9 to TRBJ2-3; no reliable D call. CDR3 length: 13 amino acids. Trimming cost V 6 bases and J 3 bases, with 10 bases left between them. Per germline, CDR1 SEHNR and CDR2 FQNEAQ (reference sequence). CDR3 loop: CASSPSITDTQYF. The DNA of the CDR3 is TGTGCCAGCAGTCCCAGTATTACAGATACGCAGTATTTT. The full variable domain, completed using reference TRBV7-9 and TRBJ2-3, is DTGVSQNPRHKITKRGQNVTFRCDPISEHNRLYWYRQTLGQGPEFLTYFQNEAQLEKSRLLSDRFSAERPKGSFSTLEIQRTEQGDSAMYLCASSPSITDTQYFGPGTRLTVL.

V is TRBV13 and J is TRBJ2-5; 13 bases fit TRBD2. The CDR3 has 16 residues. Germline V lookup: CDR1 PRHDT, CDR2 FYEKMQ (reference sequence). V was pared by 4 bases and J by 5 bases, with 7 bases of the junction left unmatched. CDR3 nucleotide sequence: TGTGCCAGCAGCTACGGACTAGCGGGAGAGTGGGAGACCCAGTACTTC. Protein: CASSYGLAGEWETQYF.

The CDR3 loop is CASSLIWGQSSYEQYF. The CDR3 DNA reads as TGTGCCAGCAGCTTAATATGGGGACAGAGTTCCTACGAGCAGTACTTC. This chain uses TRBV7-9 with TRBJ2-7; 7 bases align to TRBD1. CDR3 length equals 16 residues. Per the germline V gene, CDR1 is SEHNR and CDR2 is FQNEAQ (reference sequence). V was pared by 2 bases and J by 1 base, with 8 bases of the junction left unmatched. Combining the CDR3 with reference TRBV7-9 and TRBJ2-7 gives the whole variable domain DTGVSQNPRHKITKRGQNVTFRCDPISEHNRLYWYRQTLGQGPEFLTYFQNEAQLEKSRLLSDRFSAERPKGSFSTLEIQRTEQGDSAMYLCASSLIWGQSSYEQYFGPGTRLTVT.